This T cell receptor (beta chain) was observed in a study of cytomegalovirus exposure and HLA in healthy donors. The V and J ends lost 4 bases and 3 bases, in that order; junction bases with no gene match: 5. This CDR3 is built from 15 residues. CDR1 and CDR2 from the germline V gene are SGHRS and YFSETQ. The PCR had 60 Vbeta and 13 Jbeta primers. Libraries were prepared by immunoSEQ multiplex PCR; TCRdb keeps only in-frame clonotypes and omits some of them. In the table there are about 190,000 clones, around 87% of which are singletons. The sample was PBMCs. The sequence was collected from a boy between 2 and 10 years old in good health and CMV-seronegative. The chain has TRBV5-1 and TRBJ1-4; 8 nucleotides match TRBD1. The CDR3 DNA follows: TGCGCCAGCAGCCTGGACAGGGTAGCTAATGAAAAACTGTTTTTT. Protein: CASSLDRVANEKLFF. Variable domain in full (rest from reference TRBV5-1 and TRBJ1-4): KAGVTQTPRYLIKTRGQQVTLSCSPISGHRSVSWYQQTPGQGLQFLFEYFSETQRNKGNFPGRFSGRQFSNSRSEMNVSTLELGDSALYLCASSLDRVANEKLFFGSGTQLSVL.